These 29 T cell receptor beta chains share one sample of origin, sequenced in a study of cytomegalovirus exposure and HLA in healthy donors. The primer mix had 60 Vbeta and 13 Jbeta primers. Using immunoSEQ multiplex PCR, the repertoire was profiled, and TCRdb retains in-frame clones only, with some absent. The sample records about 150,000 clones, roughly 67% being singletons. The sample consisted of PBMCs. The receptors here all came from a woman between 18 and 29 years old in good health and CMV-seropositive.

The chain has TRBV5-1 and TRBJ1-5, with 7 nucleotides matching TRBD1. This CDR3 comprises 15 residues. V gave up 2 bases and J gave up 2 bases; unmatched junction bases: 4. Germline assignment: CDR1 SGHRS and CDR2 YFSETQ. In nucleotides, the CDR3 is TGCGCCAGCAGCTTCGACGGACAGGGCAATCAGCCCCAGCATTTT. Translated: CASSFDGQGNQPQHF.

This chain links TRBV6-1 with TRBJ2-1, with 10 nucleotides matching TRBD1. The CDR3 length is 13 residues. V was clipped by 11 bases and J by 7 bases; unmatched bases: 8. CDR1 MNHNS and CDR2 SASEGT come from the germline V gene. The CDR3 DNA reads TGTGCCTCCGGGACAGGGGAACGGAATGAGCAGTTCTTC. Its protein is CASGTGERNEQFF.

This chain links TRBV7-6 with TRBJ2-1; D is ambiguous. The germline gives CDR1 SGHVS, CDR2 FNYEAQ. CDR3 length: 13 amino acids. V was clipped by 4 bases and J by 13 bases, with 17 bases between them. The CDR3 is CASSSGGTGPQFF. Written as DNA, the CDR3 is TGTGCCAGCAGCTCTGGCGGTACGGGTCCCCAGTTCTTC.

There are a few counts of this clone. The chain uses TRBV7-6 and TRBJ2-2; 7 bases fit TRBD1. The CDR3 covers 12 residues. The ends lost 5 bases at V and 6 bases at J; junction bases unmatched: 0. In germline, CDR1 is SGHVS, CDR2 FNYEAQ. The CDR3 DNA reads TGTGCCAGCAGCCAGGGGGCCGGGGAGCTGTTTTTT. Translated: CASSQGAGELFF.

V and J are TRBV7-9 and TRBJ1-2; 7 bases are a match to TRBD1. This CDR3 is built from 13 residues. The V segment lost 3 bases and the J segment 3 bases; nucleotides outside the gene matches: 1. Looked up from germline, CDR1 is SEHNR and CDR2 is FQNEAQ (reference sequence). The CDR3 spells CASSFDRDYGYTF. CDR3 nucleotides: TGTGCCAGCAGCTTCGACAGGGACTATGGCTACACCTTC.

This clone has a single count. V and J are TRBV5-1 and TRBJ2-3, with D tentatively TRBD1 (6 bases). Trimming took off 1 base at V and 0 bases at J, with 9 bases between the two ends. CDR3 length: 15 residues. The germline V gene encodes CDR1 SGHRS and CDR2 YFSETQ. CDR3 residues: CASSLNRASTDTQYF. DNA of the CDR3: TGCGCCAGCAGCTTGAACAGGGCTAGCACAGATACGCAGTATTTT. Full variable domain (outside the CDR3, taken from reference TRBV5-1 and TRBJ2-3): KAGVTQTPRYLIKTRGQQVTLSCSPISGHRSVSWYQQTPGQGLQFLFEYFSETQRNKGNFPGRFSGRQFSNSRSEMNVSTLELGDSALYLCASSLNRASTDTQYFGPGTRLTVL.

The gene calls are TRBV9 and TRBJ2-7; possible D gene TRBD2, 5 bases. Germline V gives CDR1 SGDLS, CDR2 YYNGEE. This CDR3 has 13 amino acids. Trimming shortened V by 2 bases and J by 4 bases, and 10 bases separated the two germline ends. CDR3 in amino acids: CASSVSSGYEQYF. The CDR3 DNA reads TGTGCCAGCAGCGTGTCGAGCGGTTACGAGCAGTACTTC. Based on the CDR3 plus reference TRBV9 and TRBJ2-7, the full variable domain is DSGVTQTPKHLITATGQRVTLRCSPRSGDLSVYWYQQSLDQGLQFLIQYYNGEERAKGNILERFSAQQFPDLHSELNLSSLELGDSALYFCASSVSSGYEQYFGPGTRLTVT.

This clone has only a few counts. CDR3 coding DNA: TGTGCCAGCAGCTCCTACAGGGATAGTGTAGCCGGGGAGCTGTTTTTT. Its translation is CASSSYRDSVAGELFF. This chain connects TRBV7-6 to TRBJ2-2, with D tentatively TRBD1 (6 bases). CDR3 length: 16 amino acids. Looked up from germline, CDR1 is SGHVS and CDR2 is FNYEAQ. Trimming removed 4 bases from V and 6 bases from J, with 18 bases in between.

CDR3 sequence (DNA): TGTGCCAGCAGGACTAGCGGGGGGTACCCTTTCTACGAGCAGTACTTC. Translated, it gives CASRTSGGYPFYEQYF. The rearrangement uses TRBV27 and TRBJ2-7; 13 positions agree with TRBD2. V shed 6 bases and J 3 bases; nucleotides not matched to a gene: 8. CDR1 and CDR2 from the germline V gene are MNHEY and SMNVEV (reference sequence). The CDR3 totals 16 residues.

The rearrangement uses TRBV30 and TRBJ1-1; perhaps TRBD1 as D (5 bases). Trimming pared 0 bases from V and 1 base from J, leaving 12 bases between. The CDR3 has 15 amino acids. The germline V gene has CDR1 GTSNPN and CDR2 SVGIG (reference sequence). The CDR3 nucleotides are TGTGCCTGGAGTGTACGAGCGGGGACGAACACTGAAGCTTTCTTT. Its translation: CAWSVRAGTNTEAFF.

In DNA form, the CDR3 reads TGTGCCAGCAGCGTACTCGCAGGGGCTTTTAACGGCTACACCTTC. Translation gives CASSVLAGAFNGYTF. This chain connects TRBV9 to TRBJ1-2; D may be TRBD1 (6 bases). The germline V gene encodes CDR1 SGDLS and CDR2 YYNGEE. V was cut by 1 base and J by 8 bases, with 18 bases left in between. The CDR3 covers 15 residues.

This sequence joins TRBV30 and TRBJ1-1, with TRBD1 matching 8 bases. The CDR3 spans 15 residues. Germline lookup yields CDR1 GTSNPN and CDR2 SVGIG (reference sequence). V was pared by 5 bases and J by 0 bases, with 8 bases of the junction left unmatched. CDR3 protein: CAWDPGTGVNTEAFF. The CDR3 coding sequence is TGTGCCTGGGACCCCGGGACAGGAGTGAACACTGAAGCTTTCTTT.

The table lists this clone with a few counts. The chain joins TRBV6-6 to TRBJ1-1, with TRBD1 identical over 7 bases. Germline V gene data show CDR1 as MNHNY and CDR2 as SVGAGI (reference sequence). The J segment lost 0 bases and the V segment lost 3 bases, leaving 4 bases of the junction unmatched. The CDR3 runs 15 residues. This CDR3 is CASSYLGQMNTEAFF. In DNA, the CDR3 is TGTGCCAGCAGTTATTTGGGACAGATGAACACTGAAGCTTTCTTT.

The table lists this clone with a count of one. The V gene is TRBV4-2, the J gene TRBJ2-4, with 9 bases that match TRBD1. The CDR3 loop spans 17 amino acids. CDR1 and CDR2 from the germline V gene are LGHNA and YNFKEQ. V lost 1 base to trimming and J lost 5 bases; unmatched junction nucleotides: 9. The CDR3 sequence is CASSQGTGQGKQNIQYF. For the CDR3, the DNA is TGTGCCAGCAGCCAAGGGACGGGACAGGGTAAACAAAACATTCAGTACTTC.

V gene TRBV5-1 combines with J gene TRBJ1-5, with TRBD1 as a possible D gene (5 bases). Between the trimmed V and J ends, which lost 4 bases and 3 bases, there was a span of 14 bases. CDR3 size: 15 residues. The germline V gene has CDR1 SGHRS and CDR2 YFSETQ. The CDR3 here is CASSRLGQPNQPQHF. DNA of the CDR3: TGCGCCAGCAGCCGGCTCGGACAACCCAATCAGCCCCAGCATTTT.

Ten or more counts support this clone. The genes are TRBV6-1 and TRBJ2-5; D perhaps matches TRBD2 (5 bases). CDR3 length: 15 residues. The germline CDR1 and CDR2 sequences are MNHNS and SASEGT. The V gene lost 1 base and the J gene lost 5 bases, with 14 bases spanning the gap. The CDR3 coding sequence is TGTGCCAGCAGTGAAGAGGAAGGAGGTTCGGAGACCCAGTACTTC. Protein product: CASSEEEGGSETQYF.

V usage is TRBV27 and J usage is TRBJ1-2; TRBD1 matches 7 bases. The V gene's germline CDR1 is MNHEY and CDR2 SMNVEV (reference sequence). CDR3 length equals 13 residues. V shed 3 bases and J 6 bases; nucleotides not matched to a gene: 4. CDR3 sequence: CASSLTGMDGYTF. The CDR3 nucleotides read TGTGCCAGCAGTTTGACAGGGATGGATGGCTACACCTTC.

V and J are TRBV4-3 and TRBJ1-2; the match to TRBD1 covers 8 bases. Germline V CDR1 and CDR2: LGHNA, YSLEER. V gave up 4 bases and J gave up 4 bases; unmatched junction bases: 8. This CDR3 has 15 amino acids. The DNA for the CDR3 is TGCGCCAGCAGCCTACTCCCAGGGGGCGTCTATGGCTACACCTTC. As protein: CASSLLPGGVYGYTF.

As to this clone: One junction end does not reproduce the germline sequence, and a read error may be involved. In nucleotides, the CDR3 is TGTGCCAGCAGCCTCCAGGTTATAGTCAGCTTC. Protein: CASSLQVIVSF. The chain employs TRBV7-9 and TRBJ1-2, with D uncertain. The CDR3 totals 11 residues. Per germline, CDR1 SEHNR and CDR2 FQNEAQ (reference sequence).

The chain has TRBV2 and TRBJ2-5, with 8 nucleotides matching TRBD1. Germline lookup yields CDR1 SNHLY and CDR2 FYNNEI. The length of the CDR3 is 15 residues. V shed 8 bases, J shed 3 bases, and the junction held 11 bases outside the gene matches. The CDR3 reads CASDGTDRGEETQYF. In nucleotides, the CDR3 is TGTGCCAGCGATGGGACCGACAGGGGCGAAGAGACCCAGTACTTC. The full variable domain, rest sourced from reference TRBV2 and TRBJ2-5, is EPEVTQTPSHQVTQMGQEVILRCVPISNHLYFYWYRQILGQKVEFLVSFYNNEISEKSEIFDDQFSVERPDGSNFTLKIRSTKLEDSAMYFCASDGTDRGEETQYFGPGTRLLVL.

The chain employs TRBV6-5 and TRBJ1-2; maybe TRBD1 (6 bases). In germline, CDR1 is MNHEY, CDR2 SVGAGI. The CDR3 contains 13 residues. Trimming removed 5 bases from V and 2 bases from J, with 9 bases in between. The CDR3 nucleotides read TGTGCCAGCAGTCTGGACAGCAACTATGGCTACACCTTC. It translates to CASSLDSNYGYTF.

The CDR3 nucleotides read TGTGCCAGCAGCGAGACAGGGGACAACTACGAGCAGTACTTC. It encodes CASSETGDNYEQYF. This sequence joins TRBV16 and TRBJ2-7; 8 bases map to TRBD1. The trim removed 5 bases at V and 3 bases at J, leaving 6 bases unmatched. Germline values: CDR1 KGHSY, CDR2 FQNENV. This CDR3 has 14 amino acids. The full variable domain, with the rest looked up from reference TRBV16 and TRBJ2-7, is GEEVAQTPKHLVRGEGQKAKLYCAPIKGHSYVFWYQQVLKNEFKFLISFQNENVFDETGMPKERFSAKCLPNSPCSLEIQATKLEDSAVYFCASSETGDNYEQYFGPGTRLTVT.

This clone has only one observation. The chain carries TRBV5-5 and TRBJ1-1; D ambiguous. This CDR3 has 14 amino acids. Trimming took 2 bases from V and 4 from J, leaving 12 bases between them. In germline, CDR1 is SGHKS, CDR2 YYEKEE (reference sequence). The CDR3 loop reads CASSFGRLSTEAFF. The CDR3 DNA is TGTGCCAGCAGCTTTGGGAGGCTATCCACTGAAGCTTTCTTT.

This CDR3 reads CASSYLGQGAGEQYF. The CDR3 DNA sequence: TGTGCCAGCAGCTACTTGGGACAGGGGGCGGGCGAGCAGTACTTC. The rearrangement links TRBV13 to TRBJ2-7; 12 nucleotides agree with TRBD1. J lost 6 bases, V lost 4 bases, and 7 bases had no gene match. CDR3 length equals 15 residues. Germline V lookup: CDR1 PRHDT, CDR2 FYEKMQ (reference sequence).

The chain is built from TRBV6-1 and TRBJ2-4, with D possibly matching TRBD1 (7 bases). V was clipped by 7 bases and J by 7 bases, with 17 bases between them. CDR3 length: 14 amino acids. Per the germline V gene, CDR1 is MNHNS and CDR2 is SASEGT. For the CDR3, the DNA is TGTGCCAGCAAAGGGGGCCTAGGGGGGAACATTCAGTACTTC. Translated, it gives CASKGGLGGNIQYF.

This clone was counted a few times. The J gene is TRBJ2-7, the V gene TRBV6-5; D is perhaps TRBD2 (5 bases). Germline lookup yields CDR1 MNHEY and CDR2 SVGAGI. The ends were cut back, 7 bases at V and 4 bases at J, with 14 bases in the middle. The CDR3 spans 13 residues. The CDR3 sequence: CASTLPGRYEQYF. The CDR3, as DNA: TGTGCCAGCACCCTACCTGGGAGATACGAGCAGTACTTC.

The CDR3 nucleotides are TGTGCCAGCAGCCCGAGAGGGAGCTCCTACAATGAGCAGTTCTTC. It encodes CASSPRGSSYNEQFF. The V and J genes are TRBV7-9 and TRBJ2-1; tentative D call: TRBD2 (5 bases). Between the trimmed V and J ends, which lost 5 bases and 0 bases, there was a span of 11 bases. CDR3 size: 15 residues. The germline gives CDR1 SEHNR, CDR2 FQNEAQ (reference sequence).

The chain is built from TRBV18 and TRBJ2-2, with D possibly TRBD1 on 6 matching bases. This CDR3 has 17 amino acids. Trimming stripped 2 bases from V and 4 bases from J, with 17 bases between. Germline CDR1 reads KGHSH; CDR2 reads LQKENI. CDR3 coding DNA: TGTGCCAGCTCACCAGAGACAGGTTACTTGGGCACCGGGGAGCTGTTTTTT. This sequence encodes CASSPETGYLGTGELFF.

This chain joins TRBV30 and TRBJ2-1; TRBD1 agrees at 8 bases. Germline V gene data show CDR1 as GTSNPN and CDR2 as SVGIG (reference sequence). The ends lost 3 bases at V and 8 bases at J; junction bases unmatched: 6. This CDR3 contains 13 residues. The CDR3 DNA sequence: TGTGCCTGGAGCGGCGGACAGGGCTATGAGCAGTTCTTC. Its translation is CAWSGGQGYEQFF.